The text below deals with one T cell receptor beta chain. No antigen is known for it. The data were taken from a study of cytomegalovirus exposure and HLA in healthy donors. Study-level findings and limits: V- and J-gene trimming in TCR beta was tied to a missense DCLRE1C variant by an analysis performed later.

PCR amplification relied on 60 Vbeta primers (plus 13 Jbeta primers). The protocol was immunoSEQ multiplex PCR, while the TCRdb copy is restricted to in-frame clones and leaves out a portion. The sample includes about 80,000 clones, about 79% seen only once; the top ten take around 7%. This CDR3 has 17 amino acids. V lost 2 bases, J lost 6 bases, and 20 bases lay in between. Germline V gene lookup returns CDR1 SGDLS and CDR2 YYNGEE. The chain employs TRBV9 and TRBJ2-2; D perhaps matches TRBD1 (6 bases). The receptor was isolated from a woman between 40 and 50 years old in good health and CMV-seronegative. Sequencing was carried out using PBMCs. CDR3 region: CASSVGPVDSSSGELFF. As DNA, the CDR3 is TGTGCCAGCAGCGTGGGGCCGGTGGACAGTTCGTCCGGGGAGCTGTTTTTT.